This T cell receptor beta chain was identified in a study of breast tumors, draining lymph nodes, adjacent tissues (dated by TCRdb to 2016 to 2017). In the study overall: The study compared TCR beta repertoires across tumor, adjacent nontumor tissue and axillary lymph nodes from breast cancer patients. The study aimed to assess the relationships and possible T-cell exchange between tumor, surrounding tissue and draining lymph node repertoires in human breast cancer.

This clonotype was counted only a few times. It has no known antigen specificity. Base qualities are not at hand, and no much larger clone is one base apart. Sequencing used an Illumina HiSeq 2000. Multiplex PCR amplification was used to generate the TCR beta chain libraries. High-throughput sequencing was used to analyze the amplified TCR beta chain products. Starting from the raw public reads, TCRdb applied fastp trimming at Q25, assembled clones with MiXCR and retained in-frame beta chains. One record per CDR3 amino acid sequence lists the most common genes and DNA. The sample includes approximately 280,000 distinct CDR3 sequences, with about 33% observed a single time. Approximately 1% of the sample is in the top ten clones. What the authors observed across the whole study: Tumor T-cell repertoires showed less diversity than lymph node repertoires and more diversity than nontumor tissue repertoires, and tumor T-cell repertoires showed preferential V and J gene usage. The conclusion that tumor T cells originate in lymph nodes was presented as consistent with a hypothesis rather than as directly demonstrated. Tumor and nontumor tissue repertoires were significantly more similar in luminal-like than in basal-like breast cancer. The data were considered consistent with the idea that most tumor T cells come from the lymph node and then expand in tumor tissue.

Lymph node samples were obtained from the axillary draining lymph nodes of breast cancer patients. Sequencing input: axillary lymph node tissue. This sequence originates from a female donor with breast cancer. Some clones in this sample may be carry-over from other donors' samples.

The CDR3 amino acid sequence is: CASSGEFGRGQWQETQYF. The bases read TGCGCCAGCAGCGGAGAATTCGGCAGGGGGCAATGGCAAGAGACCCAGTACTTC. The chain couples TRBV5-1 to TRBJ2-5; 8 of the junction bases match TRBD1. The CDR1 and CDR2 encoded by the germline V gene are SGHRS and YFSETQ. The CDR3 holds 18 amino acids from the cysteine to the phenylalanine. The entry retains the CDR3 DNA only, 54 bases that are in frame from base 1. V is pruned by 4 bases and J by 2 bases, leaving 16 bases of the junction without a gene match.